Shown below are 22 T cell receptor beta chains from a single sample sequenced in a study of T cell responses to AZD1222 COVID-19 vaccine. Using immunoSEQ multiplex PCR, the repertoire was profiled, and TCRdb retains in-frame clones only, with some absent. The sample records around 120,000 clones, roughly 91% being singletons. Specimen: peripheral blood, collected 28 days after the second AZD1222 dose. The receptors here all came from an adult who received the AZD1222 COVID-19 vaccine.

This clone was picked up a small number of times. CDR3 protein: CASSRLAGGSYEQYF. In DNA form, the CDR3 reads TGTGCCAGCAGCAGATTAGCGGGGGGCTCCTACGAGCAGTACTTC. The chain uses TRBV6-2 or TRBV6-3 and TRBJ2-7; 10 nucleotides line up with TRBD2. Germline CDR1 MNHEY, CDR2 SVGEGT. The junction had 5 bases not matched to a gene; V was cut back by 6 bases and J by 0 bases. This CDR3 is 15 amino acids long.

This sequence joins TRBV4-1 and TRBJ1-5, with 10 positions matching TRBD1. J was trimmed by 1 base and V by 0 bases; bases with no gene match: 12. This CDR3 contains 20 residues. The germline V gene has CDR1 MGHRA and CDR2 YSYEKL. Here the CDR3 reads CASSQDPSGQGRASNQPQHF. For the CDR3, the DNA is TGCGCCAGCAGCCAAGATCCATCGGGACAGGGGCGGGCGAGCAATCAGCCCCAGCATTTT.

The chain employs TRBV3-1 (or the pseudogene TRBV3-2) and TRBJ2-3, with D uncertain. V was pared by 4 bases and J by 8 bases, with 13 bases between. This CDR3 has 13 amino acids. Germline V gene sequence: CDR1 LGHDT, CDR2 YNNKEL (reference sequence). The DNA of the CDR3 is TGTGCCAGCAGCCCCCGCCCTACCCTTACGCAGTATTTT. Translated: CASSPRPTLTQYF.

The chain uses TRBV6-1 and TRBJ1-4; D is unclear. The CDR3 consists of 15 residues. V was pared by 1 base and J by 6 bases, with 12 bases between. Germline CDR1 reads MNHNS; CDR2 reads SASEGT. The CDR3 sequence: CASSEGGGKYEKLFF. DNA for the CDR3: TGTGCCAGCAGTGAAGGGGGAGGGAAGTATGAAAAACTGTTTTTT.

J is TRBJ1-1 and V is TRBV6-5; perhaps TRBD1 as D (6 bases). V lost 4 bases and J 1 base, leaving 13 bases between the germline ends. The germline gives CDR1 MNHEY, CDR2 SVGAGI. The CDR3 has 15 residues. As DNA, the CDR3 is TGTGCCAGCAGTTCCCAGACAGGCCCGAACACTGAAGCTTTCTTT. As protein: CASSSQTGPNTEAFF.

The chain employs TRBV2 and TRBJ1-5, with no clear D. From germline, CDR1 is SNHLY and CDR2 FYNNEI. The CDR3 is 12 residues long. Trimming removed 4 bases from V and 7 bases from J, with 8 bases in between. Here the CDR3 reads CASSVPPQPQHF. The CDR3 region has the DNA TGTGCCAGCAGTGTGCCCCCACAGCCCCAGCATTTT.

The chain uses TRBV13 and TRBJ2-1; 8 nucleotides line up with TRBD2. V lost 6 bases to trimming and J lost 8 bases; unmatched junction nucleotides: 15. Germline CDR1 PRHDT, CDR2 FYEKMQ (reference sequence). This CDR3 contains 16 residues. Here the CDR3 DNA reads TGTGCCAGCAGTCGGGAAAGTAGCGGGGTGATCGATGAGCAGTTCTTC. It codes for CASSRESSGVIDEQFF.

The rearrangement links TRBV19 to TRBJ1-4; 9 positions match TRBD1. The CDR3 extends over 14 amino acids. The J segment lost 8 bases and the V segment lost 7 bases, leaving 8 bases of the junction unmatched. CDR1 is LNHDA and CDR2 is SQIVND in the germline V gene (reference sequence). CDR3 sequence reads: CASNTGTGREKLFF. The CDR3 DNA reads as TGTGCCAGTAATACCGGGACAGGGAGGGAAAAACTGTTTTTT.

This clone was detected only a few times. V is TRBV5-1 and J is TRBJ1-1; TRBD1 matches at 11 bases. The V gene's germline CDR1 is SGHRS and CDR2 YFSETQ. The ends lost 3 bases at V and 3 bases at J; junction bases unmatched: 4. CDR3 length equals 15 residues. In nucleotides, the CDR3 is TGCGCCAGCAGCTGGACAGGGGGCGGGGACACTGAAGCTTTCTTT. This gives the protein CASSWTGGGDTEAFF.

V is TRBV7-8 and J is TRBJ1-3; no reliable D call. CDR1 SGHVS and CDR2 FQNEAQ come from the germline V gene. V was trimmed by 1 base and J by 0 bases, leaving 4 bases between them. The CDR3 has 14 amino acids. The CDR3 DNA reads as TGTGCCAGCAGCTTAGATCCCTCTGGAAACACCATATATTTT. Residues: CASSLDPSGNTIYF.

This CDR3 reads CSVVQGLGTQYF. In nucleotides, the CDR3 is TGCAGCGTTGTTCAGGGGTTGGGGACCCAGTACTTC. The chain links TRBV29-1 to TRBJ2-5; D possibly corresponds to TRBD1 (6 bases). This CDR3 has 12 amino acids. Trimming took 4 bases from V and 7 from J, leaving 13 bases between them. CDR1 is SQVTM, CDR2 ANQGSEA, per germline.

This chain connects TRBV5-1 to TRBJ1-6; D possibly corresponds to TRBD1 (6 bases). This CDR3 region has 14 residues. V gave up 0 bases and J gave up 7 bases, with 8 bases separating them. Germline V gene lookup returns CDR1 SGHRS and CDR2 YFSETQ. CDR3 in amino acids: CASSLGQENSPLHF. CDR3 in DNA: TGCGCCAGCAGCTTGGGACAGGAAAATTCACCCCTCCACTTT.

The chain links TRBV7-2 to TRBJ2-1, with 9 bases lining up with TRBD2. Germline V lookup: CDR1 SGHTA, CDR2 FQGNSA. J was trimmed by 12 bases and V by 1 base; bases with no gene match: 10. The CDR3 consists of 15 residues. The chain's CDR3 is CASSLGPSGAGGQFF. The CDR3 nucleotides read TGTGCCAGCAGCTTAGGCCCTAGCGGGGCCGGGGGGCAGTTCTTC.

The chain employs TRBV4-1 and TRBJ1-5; unclear D gene. V lost 1 base to trimming and J lost 0 bases, with 7 bases between them. The CDR3 consists of 15 residues. Germline V lookup: CDR1 MGHRA, CDR2 YSYEKL. This CDR3 is CASSQVTVSNQPQHF. The CDR3 DNA is TGCGCCAGCAGCCAAGTAACTGTTAGCAATCAGCCCCAGCATTTT.

The chain couples TRBV20-1 to TRBJ2-7; 14 bases line up with TRBD2. The CDR3 is 15 residues long. The J segment lost 4 bases and the V segment lost 3 bases, leaving 5 bases of the junction unmatched. Germline V gene data show CDR1 as DFQATT and CDR2 as SNEGSKA (reference sequence). This chain's CDR3 is CSASRLAGGAYEQYF. CDR3 DNA: TGCAGTGCTAGTCGACTAGCGGGAGGGGCATACGAGCAGTACTTC.

This clone was found a few times. The V call is TRBV6-2 or TRBV6-3, the J call TRBJ2-2; D not resolved. CDR1 is MNHEY, CDR2 SVGEGT, per germline. V lost 0 bases, J lost 0 bases, and 5 bases lay in between. CDR3 length: 15 residues. DNA of the CDR3: TGTGCCAGCAGTTACTCTAGCCCGAACACCGGGGAGCTGTTTTTT. Translation gives CASSYSSPNTGELFF.

The sample holds a few counts of this clone. This chain uses TRBV3-1 (or the pseudogene TRBV3-2) with TRBJ2-5, with 10 bases lining up with TRBD2. Germline CDR1 reads LGHDT; CDR2 reads YNNKEL (reference sequence). V was pared by 1 base and J by 4 bases, with 6 bases of the junction left unmatched. This CDR3 region has 16 residues. DNA for the CDR3: TGTGCCAGCAGCCAAGGGACTAGCGGAGGGGGAGAGACCCAGTACTTC. The encoded protein is CASSQGTSGGGETQYF.

The rearrangement links TRBV6-2 or TRBV6-3 to TRBJ2-7; D not resolved. The V and J ends lost 4 bases and 7 bases respectively, with 14 bases between them. Germline CDR1 MNHEY, CDR2 SVGEGT. The length of the CDR3 is 13 residues. The CDR3 loop reads CASSSHPGAEQYF. CDR3 sequence (DNA): TGTGCCAGCAGTTCGCATCCGGGTGCGGAGCAGTACTTC.

This clone came up a few times. The genes are TRBV9 and TRBJ2-7, with D possibly matching TRBD1 (5 bases). Germline lookup yields CDR1 SGDLS and CDR2 YYNGEE. The CDR3 length is 14 residues. V was shortened by 0 bases and J by 5 bases, with 12 bases between the two germline ends. CDR3 sequence: CASSVADTYNEQYF. For the CDR3, the DNA is TGTGCCAGCAGCGTAGCGGACACATATAACGAGCAGTACTTC.

The chain combines TRBV5-4 with TRBJ2-5, with 7 bases that match TRBD2. V trimming: 4 bases; J trimming: 5 bases; junction bases outside the gene matches: 11. This CDR3 region has 15 residues. Germline V gene data show CDR1 as SGHNT and CDR2 as YYREEE (reference sequence). CDR3 amino acids: CASSTGRAAGETQYF. DNA for the CDR3: TGTGCCAGCAGCACAGGACGGGCAGCGGGGGAGACCCAGTACTTC.

This chain connects TRBV4-3 to TRBJ2-7, with TRBD2 identical over 7 bases. Trimming took 0 bases from V and 1 from J; bases not matched to a gene: 12. Germline-derived CDR1 and CDR2 are LGHNA and YSLEER. This CDR3 region has 18 residues. The CDR3 DNA follows: TGCGCCAGCAGCCAAGATCTCGGGGACTACTACCTTTCCTACGAGCAGTACTTC. Its protein is CASSQDLGDYYLSYEQYF.

The chain carries TRBV6-1 and TRBJ2-5; 8 nucleotides line up with TRBD2. Germline CDR1 is MNHNS and CDR2 is SASEGT. The V and J ends lost 1 base and 3 bases, in that order; junction bases with no gene match: 4. CDR3 size: 15 residues. Here the CDR3 DNA reads TGTGCCAGCAGTGAAGTGGCGGGGGGAAAAGAGACCCAGTACTTC. It codes for CASSEVAGGKETQYF.